The clone carrying this T cell receptor beta chain was seen just once. The data stem from a study of OX40 agonist ivuxolimab in advanced cancers. The data were produced by immunoSEQ multiplex PCR, yet TCRdb's version contains in-frame clones alone and is incomplete. In the table there are 30,000 to 40,000 clones, approximately 91% of which are singletons. With 7 bases removed from V and 0 bases from J, the gap between germline ends came to 15 bases. The germline CDR1 and CDR2 sequences are SNHLY and FYNNEI. The CDR3 has 15 residues. This TCR derives from an adult with an advanced solid tumor such as melanoma, head and neck, liver or kidney cancer. The chain carries TRBV2 and TRBJ1-1, with D maybe TRBD1 (5 bases). The sequences come from CD4+ or CD8+ T cells sorted from blood, collected in a trial of the OX40 agonist ivuxolimab. In DNA, the CDR3 is TGTGCCAGCACCGGACAAGAACCCATGAACACTGAAGCTTTCTTT. Translated: CASTGQEPMNTEAFF.